What follows are 8 T cell receptor beta chains derived from one specimen sequenced in a study of blood T cells in healthy people across ages. Primers used in a second PCR of roughly 7 to 11 cycles were a sample-barcoded 5' primer and a J-beta primer mix. TCRdb re-analysed the 5' RACE reads in MiXCR, keeping a single row per CDR3 protein. The data hold 1.5 million to 2 million distinct CDR3 sequences, with roughly 50% observed a single time. The sequenced material came from blood. Receptors originate from a woman in her forties in good health.

A remark on this clonotype: At one boundary the junction diverges from the germline segment, which might be a read error. The rearrangement uses TRBV5-1 and TRBJ2-1; 8 nucleotides line up with TRBD1. CDR1 is SGHRS, CDR2 YFSETQ, per germline. This CDR3 region has 14 residues. This CDR3 reads CVSSLNRGMGEQFF. The CDR3 region has the DNA TGCGTCAGCAGCTTGAACAGGGGGATGGGTGAGCAGTTCTTC.

This clonotype was counted only a few times. The rearrangement links TRBV6-5 to TRBJ1-2, with D maybe TRBD1 (6 bases). The ends were cut back, 6 bases at V and 4 bases at J, with 15 bases in the middle. Germline lookup yields CDR1 MNHEY and CDR2 SVGAGI. The CDR3 is 14 residues long. The DNA of the CDR3 is TGTGCCAGCAGCCCCCCCCCAGGGGCCTATGGCTACACCTTC. It codes for CASSPPPGAYGYTF.

In this sample, this clonotype turned up a few times. This chain links TRBV29-1 with TRBJ2-3; 9 nucleotides agree with TRBD1. CDR1 and CDR2 from the germline V gene are SQVTM and ANQGSEA. The CDR3 loop spans 14 amino acids. V lost 2 bases and J lost 5; bases outside the gene matches: 5. The chain's CDR3 is CSVEPGQGGDTQYF. The CDR3 DNA reads TGCAGCGTTGAACCGGGACAGGGTGGAGATACGCAGTATTTT.

The chain links TRBV9 to TRBJ2-2; 7 bases line up with TRBD1. The CDR3 runs 15 residues. Germline V gives CDR1 SGDLS, CDR2 YYNGEE. V gave up 1 base and J gave up 0 bases; unmatched junction bases: 0. This CDR3 reads CASSVQGANTGELFF. CDR3 DNA: TGTGCCAGCAGCGTACAGGGGGCGAACACCGGGGAGCTGTTTTTT.

The gene calls are TRBV7-2 and TRBJ2-3; no clear D gene. The V gene's germline CDR1 is SGHTA and CDR2 FQGNSA. The CDR3 totals 15 residues. Trimming removed 2 bases from V and 5 bases from J, with 14 bases in between. CDR3 nucleotide sequence: TGTGCCAGCAGCTTACGCCCCCCCCCCGGAGATACGCAGTATTTT. The encoded protein is CASSLRPPPGDTQYF. The full variable domain, its missing parts supplied by reference TRBV7-2 and TRBJ2-3, is GAGVSQSPSNKVTEKGKDVELRCDPISGHTALYWYRQSLGQGLEFLIYFQGNSAPDKSGLPSDRFSAERTGGSVSTLTIQRTQQEDSAVYLCASSLRPPPGDTQYFGPGTRLTVL.

This sequence joins TRBV4-3 and TRBJ2-1; TRBD2 agrees at 8 bases. The CDR3 runs to 17 residues. Germline CDR1 and CDR2: LGHNA and YSLEER. V lost 0 bases to trimming and J lost 4 bases; unmatched junction nucleotides: 8. The CDR3: CASSQDLAGRTYNEQFF. The CDR3 nucleotides are TGCGCCAGCAGCCAAGATTTAGCGGGGAGGACGTACAATGAGCAGTTCTTC.

The J gene is TRBJ2-5, the V gene TRBV20-1, with D possibly being TRBD1 (5 bases). The end of the DNA is better explained by TRBJ2-7, so the J call may be wrong. The germline gives CDR1 DFQATT, CDR2 SNEGSKA (reference sequence). This CDR3 comprises 16 residues. This CDR3 reads CSALMPKTDITYEQYF. The CDR3 DNA reads TGCAGTGCCTTAATGCCCAAGACAGATATTACCTACGAGCAGTACTTC.

The chain couples TRBV7-9 to TRBJ2-1, with D perhaps TRBD2 (5 bases). V lost 5 bases and J 5 bases, leaving 19 bases between the germline ends. The CDR3 sequence is 16 residues long. CDR1 and CDR2 (germline): SEHNR, FQNEAQ (reference sequence). The CDR3 region is CASSPDYGELDNEQFF. For the CDR3, the DNA is TGTGCCAGCAGCCCAGATTATGGGGAACTAGACAATGAGCAGTTCTTC.